This entry lists 22 T cell receptor beta chains sequenced from one sample in a study of breast tumors, draining lymph nodes, adjacent tissues. One entry per CDR3 protein, called by TCRdb with MiXCR from the multiplex PCR reads. The sample has fewer than 200,000 distinct CDR3 sequences, 25% to 40% seen once. Samples came from axillary lymph nodes draining the breast cancer. Material: axillary lymph node tissue. These receptors all come from a female donor with breast cancer. Some clones in this sample may be carry-over from other donors' samples.

This clonotype was seen more than once but under ten times. The chain uses TRBV11-3 and TRBJ1-1; no clear D. This CDR3 contains 12 residues. Trimming pared 7 bases from V and 3 bases from J, leaving 9 bases between. The germline V gene has CDR1 SGHNT and CDR2 YENEEA. The CDR3 nucleotides read TGTGCCAGCACACTAATGGACACTGAAGCTTTCTTT. This translates into CASTLMDTEAFF.

This clonotype came up many times. The chain recombines TRBV10-3 with TRBJ2-7; 7 nucleotides line up with TRBD1. CDR1 ENHRY and CDR2 SYGVKD come from the germline V gene. The CDR3 is made up of 14 amino acids. V was clipped by 3 bases and J by 3 bases; unmatched bases: 5. CDR3 in DNA: TGTGCCATCAGTGATTACAGGGGTGGCTACGAGCAGTACTTC. Translation: CAISDYRGGYEQYF.

For this clonotype: This may be a read error: a much more frequent sequence differs by one nucleotide. The rearrangement joins TRBV5-6 to TRBJ2-7, with D possibly being TRBD2 (6 bases). Deletions cut 1 base from V and 1 base from J, with 12 bases between. The germline CDR1 and CDR2 sequences are SGHDT and YYEEEE. This CDR3 comprises 15 residues. The CDR3, as DNA: TGTGCCAGCAGCTTGTCTCCTAGCGAGTCCTACGAGCAGTACTTC. It specifies CASSLSPSESYEQYF.

This clonotype was detected ten times or more. The chain recombines TRBV30 with TRBJ2-3; TRBD2 matches at 7 bases. This CDR3 spans 14 amino acids. The V gene end was trimmed by 0 bases and the J gene end by 4 bases; junction bases not matched to a gene: 4. Germline values: CDR1 GTSNPN, CDR2 SVGIG (reference sequence). CDR3 region: CAWSVRTRPDTQYF. CDR3 nucleotide sequence: TGTGCCTGGAGTGTACGGACTAGGCCAGATACGCAGTATTTT. The whole variable domain, filled in from reference TRBV30 and TRBJ2-3, reads SQTIHQWPATLVQPVGSPLSLECTVEGTSNPNLYWYRQAAGRGLQLLFYSVGIGQISSEVPQNLSASRPQDRQFILSSKKLLLSDSGFYLCAWSVRTRPDTQYFGPGTRLTVL.

To note about this clonotype: A much larger clone differs from this one at a single base, so this may be a read error. This rearrangement joins TRBV13 to TRBJ2-3; possibly TRBD2 for D (6 bases). The CDR3 consists of 15 residues. Per germline, CDR1 PRHDT and CDR2 FYEKMQ (reference sequence). V was trimmed by 6 bases and J by 8 bases, leaving 21 bases between them. The CDR3 is CASSPSSASAGTQYF. CDR3 DNA: TGTGCCAGCAGTCCCTCTAGCGCGTCGGCCGGTACGCAGTATTTT.

The gene calls are TRBV9 and TRBJ2-6; D not resolved. V was cut by 1 base and J by 0 bases, with 11 bases left in between. Germline V lookup: CDR1 SGDLS, CDR2 YYNGEE. The CDR3 runs to 17 residues. CDR3 coding DNA: TGTGCCAGCAGCGTAACGGCCCGGAGCTCTGGGGCCAACGTCCTGACTTTC. It encodes CASSVTARSSGANVLTF. Combining the CDR3 with reference TRBV9 and TRBJ2-6 gives the whole variable domain DSGVTQTPKHLITATGQRVTLRCSPRSGDLSVYWYQQSLDQGLQFLIQYYNGEERAKGNILERFSAQQFPDLHSELNLSSLELGDSALYFCASSVTARSSGANVLTFGAGSRLTVL.

The chain couples TRBV14 to TRBJ1-4; 8 nucleotides agree with TRBD1. Trimming took 4 bases from V and 8 from J; bases not matched to a gene: 6. The CDR3 has 14 amino acids. Germline V CDR1 and CDR2: SGHDN, FVKESK. The CDR3 region has the DNA TGTGCCAGCAGCCGAGGACAGGGAGCCGAAAAACTGTTTTTT. Protein product: CASSRGQGAEKLFF. Variable domain in full (rest from reference TRBV14 and TRBJ1-4): EAGVTQFPSHSVIEKGQTVTLRCDPISGHDNLYWYRRVMGKEIKFLLHFVKESKQDESGMPNNRFLAERTGGTYSTLKVQPAELEDSGVYFCASSRGQGAEKLFFGSGTQLSVL.

This clonotype showed up many times. J is TRBJ2-7 and V is TRBV19; the D is unclear. CDR1 and CDR2 (germline): LNHDA, SQIVND (reference sequence). Trimming took 5 bases from V and 3 from J, leaving 17 bases between them. The CDR3 sequence is 15 residues long. CDR3 DNA sequence: TGTGCCAGTAGTGGTGCGGAGTCTTCAATCTACGAGCAGTACTTC. Translated, it gives CASSGAESSIYEQYF. Combining the CDR3 with reference TRBV19 and TRBJ2-7 gives the whole variable domain DGGITQSPKYLFRKEGQNVTLSCEQNLNHDAMYWYRQDPGQGLRLIYYSQIVNDFQKGDIAEGYSVSREKKESFPLTVTSAQKNPTAFYLCASSGAESSIYEQYFGPGTRLTVT.

This clonotype appeared many times. The chain links TRBV9 to TRBJ2-3; D is possibly TRBD1 (6 bases). This CDR3 is 17 amino acids long. Germline V gene data show CDR1 as SGDLS and CDR2 as YYNGEE. Trimming took 3 bases from V and 0 from J, leaving 17 bases between them. The CDR3 protein is CASSAKRQVSSTDTQYF. The CDR3 nucleotides read TGTGCCAGCAGCGCAAAAAGACAGGTTTCTAGCACAGATACGCAGTATTTT.

This chain joins TRBV5-4 and TRBJ1-5; D unclear. The CDR3 has 16 amino acids. V lost 0 bases to trimming and J lost 0 bases, with 10 bases between them. In germline, CDR1 is SGHNT, CDR2 YYREEE (reference sequence). The CDR3 is CASSLANTYSNQPQHF. CDR3 nucleotides: TGTGCCAGCAGCTTGGCCAACACCTATAGCAATCAGCCCCAGCATTTT. Together with reference TRBV5-4 and TRBJ1-5, the CDR3 gives the full variable domain: ETGVTQSPTHLIKTRGQQVTLRCSSQSGHNTVSWYQQALGQGPQFIFQYYREEENGRGNFPPRFSGLQFPNYSSELNVNALELDDSALYLCASSLANTYSNQPQHFGDGTRLSIL.

The table lists this clonotype with many counts. The chain joins TRBV30 to TRBJ1-2, with unresolved D. The CDR3 extends over 15 amino acids. The germline V gene has CDR1 GTSNPN and CDR2 SVGIG (reference sequence). V dropped 1 base and J dropped 5 bases, with 17 bases sitting between them. This CDR3 is CAWSATDGPLYGYTF. CDR3 bases: TGTGCCTGGAGTGCGACTGATGGTCCTCTTTATGGCTACACCTTC.

The DNA of the CDR3 is TGCGCCAGCAGCTTGTCGGACAGTAGCTCCTATAATTCACCCCTCCACTTT. Translating it yields CASSLSDSSSYNSPLHF. The chain recombines TRBV5-1 with TRBJ1-6; D possibly corresponds to TRBD1 (6 bases). The V and J ends lost 1 base and 0 bases respectively, with 11 bases between them. The CDR3 is 17 amino acids. Germline CDR1 SGHRS, CDR2 YFSETQ.

The chain recombines TRBV5-1 with TRBJ2-2, with TRBD1 as a possible D gene (6 bases). This CDR3 has 17 residues. Trimming removed 0 bases from V and 2 bases from J, with 14 bases in between. The V gene's germline CDR1 is SGHRS and CDR2 YFSETQ. The CDR3 here is CASSLAKTGGNTGELFF. CDR3 DNA: TGCGCCAGCAGCTTGGCCAAGACAGGAGGAAACACCGGGGAGCTGTTTTTT.

This clonotype was recorded many times. The gene calls are TRBV12-3 or TRBV12-4 and TRBJ2-1; 15 nucleotides line up with TRBD2. V lost 6 bases to trimming and J lost 0 bases; unmatched junction nucleotides: 6. This CDR3 comprises 18 residues. The CDR3: CASRGTSGGYSSYNEQFF. In DNA, the CDR3 is TGTGCCAGCAGGGGGACTAGCGGGGGGTATAGCTCCTACAATGAGCAGTTCTTC.

This clonotype was seen at least ten times. The genes are TRBV6-1 and TRBJ1-5; tentative D call: TRBD1 (5 bases). Trimming cost V 8 bases and J 6 bases, with 23 bases left between them. CDR3 length: 16 amino acids. Germline-derived CDR1 and CDR2 are MNHNS and SASEGT. Here the CDR3 DNA reads TGTGCCAGCGCCAACCAGAGACCGGGCGGGGGTCAGCCCCAGCATTTT. It yields the protein CASANQRPGGGQPQHF.

This clonotype occurred many times. This chain links TRBV29-1 with TRBJ1-3; 7 bases are a match to TRBD1. The CDR3 covers 14 residues. CDR1 and CDR2 (germline): SQVTM, ANQGSEA. The V gene end was trimmed by 3 bases and the J gene end by 2 bases; junction bases not matched to a gene: 4. CDR3: CSVDRRGAGNTIYF. CDR3 DNA: TGCAGCGTTGACCGCAGGGGGGCTGGAAACACCATATATTTT.

This clonotype was seen more than once but under ten times. One junction end disagrees with the germline gene, perhaps due to a read error. The chain is built from TRBV15 and TRBJ2-3; D unresolved. The CDR3 sequence is 16 residues long. CDR1 LNHNV and CDR2 YYDKDF come from the germline V gene (reference sequence). The CDR3 region is CATSRDRTSNTDTQYF. As DNA, the CDR3 is TGTGCCACCAGCAGAGATCGTACCAGTAACACAGATACGCAGTATTTC.

Comments on this clonotype: Possible read error: a much larger clone is one base away. V usage is TRBV7-3 and J usage is TRBJ2-1; D possibly corresponds to TRBD1 (6 bases). Germline loops: CDR1 SGHTA, CDR2 FQGTGA. The length of the CDR3 is 14 residues. The V and J ends lost 1 base and 12 bases respectively, with 16 bases between them. The CDR3 region has the DNA TGTGCCAGCAGCTTAAGTAGACAGCTGGGGGCGCAGTTCTTC. Residues: CASSLSRQLGAQFF.

This chain joins TRBV18 and TRBJ1-4; 8 bases map to TRBD1. With V trimmed by 5 bases and J by 5 bases, 7 bases remained unmatched. CDR1 and CDR2 (germline): KGHSH, LQKENI. The CDR3 runs 15 residues. In DNA, the CDR3 is TGTGCCAGCTCATTCCGGACAGGGAAGAATGAAAAACTGTTTTTT. Translating it yields CASSFRTGKNEKLFF. The full variable domain, in which reference TRBV18 and TRBJ1-4 provide the parts outside the CDR3, is NAGVMQNPRHLVRRRGQEARLRCSPMKGHSHVYWYRQLPEEGLKFMVYLQKENIIDESGMPKERFSAEFPKEGPSILRIQQVVRGDSAAYFCASSFRTGKNEKLFFGSGTQLSVL.

This clonotype was recorded at least ten times. V gene TRBV20-1 combines with J gene TRBJ1-6; possibly TRBD1 for D (5 bases). The CDR3 spans 13 residues. V was shortened by 5 bases and J by 9 bases, with 14 bases between the two germline ends. The germline gives CDR1 DFQATT, CDR2 SNEGSKA (reference sequence). CDR3 DNA: TGCAGTGCTCGATCCAGGGTCGGTTCACCCCTCCACTTT. This codes for CSARSRVGSPLHF.

This clonotype has ten or more counts. The chain links TRBV11-2 to TRBJ2-1, with TRBD2 as a possible D gene (6 bases). CDR1 and CDR2 from the germline V gene are SGHAT and FQNNGV. V gave up 3 bases and J gave up 4 bases, with 10 bases separating them. This CDR3 is built from 14 residues. The CDR3 protein is CASSFGRRYNEQFF. CDR3 bases: TGTGCCAGCAGCTTTGGGAGGAGGTACAATGAGCAGTTCTTC. Filled out from reference TRBV11-2 and TRBJ2-1, the complete variable domain reads EAGVAQSPRYKIIEKRQSVAFWCNPISGHATLYWYQQILGQGPKLLIQFQNNGVVDDSQLPKDRFSAERLKGVDSTLKIQPAKLEDSAVYLCASSFGRRYNEQFFGPGTRLTVL.

There are many counts of this clonotype. The chain employs TRBV27 and TRBJ1-3; 7 bases match TRBD1. The junction had 5 bases not matched to a gene; V was cut back by 3 bases and J by 6 bases. The length of the CDR3 is 14 residues. The germline V gene encodes CDR1 MNHEY and CDR2 SMNVEV (reference sequence). The CDR3 spells CASSFEGAKNTIYF. CDR3 DNA: TGTGCCAGCAGTTTCGAGGGGGCGAAAAACACCATATATTTT.